This TCR beta chain was profiled in a study of CD8+ T cells in alopecia areata. Treatment meaning: oral pan-JAK inhibitor, 5-10 mg twice daily. There are 14 residues in the CDR3. Germline CDR1 and CDR2: MNHNS and SASEGT. Between the trimmed V and J ends, which lost 3 bases and 1 base, there was a span of 9 bases. Extracted from the samples, RNA was reverse transcribed into cDNA to serve as the sequencing template. Assay: immunoSEQ multiplex PCR; the TCRdb copy retains only in-frame clones and omits some. The sample records 200,000 to 250,000 clones, approximately 45% being singletons. The chain links TRBV6-1 to TRBJ2-5, with D possibly being TRBD1 (6 bases). This specimen was CD4+ T cells sorted from blood, taken at approximately week 36, from a patient treated with tofacitinib. The receptor was derived from a human donor with alopecia areata. CDR3 sequence (DNA): TGTGCCAGCAGTGAGGGACACTTCCAAGAGACCCAGTACTTC. The encoded protein is CASSEGHFQETQYF.